What follows describes a single T cell receptor beta chain. Its antigen is still unknown. Germline CDR1 LGHNA, CDR2 YNFKEQ. Trimming removed 0 bases at V and 1 base at J, with 9 bases between. This CDR3 has 15 residues. The data stem from a study of OX40 agonist ivuxolimab in advanced cancers. The overall study: Treatment of patients was with ivuxolimab, an agonistic anti-OX40 (CD134) antibody. A history of anti-PD-1, anti-PD-L1 or anti-CTLA-4 therapy was acceptable, and about 40% had some.

TCRdb's copy holds only in-frame clones and misses some; the assay was immunoSEQ multiplex PCR. The sample gives fewer than 45,000 clones, more than 75% of which show up once; roughly 12% is in the top ten. Study-wide findings and caveats: Determination of antigen specificity was not performed for the expanded peripheral T cells. At 0.1 to 3.0 mg/kg, clonal expansion of CD4+ and CD8+ blood T cells had occurred by week 6.

The V and J genes are TRBV4-2 and TRBJ1-1; D is uncertain. The specimen comprised CD4+ or CD8+ T cells sorted from blood, sampled in a trial of the OX40 agonist ivuxolimab. This receptor was obtained from an adult with an advanced solid tumor such as melanoma, head and neck, liver or kidney cancer. The CDR3, as DNA: TGTGCCAGCAGCCAAGAGCCGGGGTCGAACACTGAAGCTTTCTTT. Amino acid sequence: CASSQEPGSNTEAFF.